The rows below give T cell receptor beta chains drawn from one sample of a study of T cells in Graves' hyperthyroidism and ophthalmopathy. A single record per CDR3 protein comes from TCRdb applying MiXCR to the multiplex PCR reads. The sample includes roughly 420,000 distinct CDR3 sequences, approximately 14% of them seen just once. Specimen: blood. Receptor source: a woman in her late teens or twenties with Graves' hyperthyroidism. CDR3s include the opening cysteine and the closing phenylalanine or tryptophan. The D gene is left open where the match is weak. Not every row has a clone size; where given, it reads once, few, many or a size class.

D: TRBD1; size: many; J: TRBJ2-5; V: TRBV29-1; CDR3: CSARSRGLGETQYF; DNA: TGCAGCGCTAGATCCAGGGGGCTAGGAGAGACCCAGTACTTC
D: TRBD2; size: NA; J: TRBJ2-1; V: TRBV7-2; CDR3: CASSLRTSGSFDYNEQFF; DNA: TGTGCCAGCAGCTTGAGGACTAGCGGGAGTTTTGACTACAATGAGCAGTTCTTC
D: NA; size: many; J: TRBJ1-2; V: TRBV5-6; CDR3: CASSQDILHGYTF; DNA: TGTGCCAGCAGCCAAGACATTCTCCATGGCTACACCTTC
D: TRBD2; size: many; J: TRBJ2-7; V: TRBV2; CDR3: CASKGASGAPEQYF; DNA: TGTGCCAGCAAGGGGGCTAGCGGGGCGCCCGAGCAGTACTTC
D: NA; size: NA; J: TRBJ1-2; V: TRBV5-1; CDR3: CASSPSLESLHGYTF; DNA: TGCGCCAGCAGCCCCTCCCTGGAGTCTTTACATGGCTACACCTTC
D: TRBD1; size: NA; J: TRBJ2-2; V: TRBV4-1; CDR3: CASTPTLTGSTGELFF; DNA: TGCGCCAGCACCCCGACCCTGACAGGGAGCACCGGGGAGCTGTTTTTT
D: NA; size: NA; J: TRBJ2-7; V: TRBV15; CDR3: CATSRDRDTQSEQYF; DNA: TGTGCCACCAGCAGGGACCGGGACACCCAGAGCGAGCAGTACTTC
D: TRBD2; size: few; J: TRBJ2-7; V: TRBV6-2/TRBV6-3; CDR3: CATREHGYEQYF; DNA: TGTGCCACGCGGGAGCACGGCTACGAGCAGTACTTC
D: NA; size: many; J: TRBJ2-7; V: TRBV2; CDR3: CASSETGYEQYF; DNA: TGTGCCAGCAGTGAAACCGGTTACGAGCAGTACTTC
D: TRBD1; size: many; J: TRBJ1-1; V: TRBV6-1; CDR3: CASSEGPGQGNTEAFF; DNA: TGTGCCAGCAGTGAAGGACCGGGACAGGGGAACACTGAAGCTTTCTTT
D: NA; size: NA; J: TRBJ2-3; V: TRBV27; CDR3: CASTLVGDPDTQYF; DNA: TGTGCCAGCACCTTGGTCGGGGACCCAGATACGCAGTATTTT
D: NA; size: many; J: TRBJ2-1; V: TRBV28; CDR3: CATVRPSHINEQFF; DNA: TGTGCCACCGTAAGACCTTCCCATATAAATGAGCAGTTCTTC
D: NA; size: few; J: TRBJ1-1; V: TRBV7-9; CDR3: CASSLEGQNTEAFF; DNA: TGTGCCAGCAGCTTAGAGGGACAGAACACTGAAGCTTTCTTT
D: TRBD1; size: many; J: TRBJ1-3; V: TRBV12-3/TRBV12-4; CDR3: CASSPGQGNTIYF; DNA: TGTGCCAGCAGCCCGGGACAGGGAAACACCATATATTTT
D: TRBD1; size: many; J: TRBJ2-6; V: TRBV2; CDR3: CASTGTGSSGANVLTF; DNA: TGTGCCAGCACTGGGACAGGGTCTTCTGGGGCCAACGTCCTGACTTTC
D: NA; size: NA; J: TRBJ1-1; V: TRBV29-1; CDR3: CSVGMGYEAFF; DNA: TGCAGCGTTGGTATGGGATATGAAGCTTTCTTT
D: TRBD1; size: many; J: TRBJ2-4; V: TRBV28; CDR3: CASSHVDRGLAKNIQYF; DNA: TGTGCCAGCAGTCACGTCGACAGGGGGTTAGCCAAAAACATTCAGTACTTC
D: NA; size: many; J: TRBJ1-1; V: TRBV5-1; CDR3: CASSLGPGTNTEAFF; DNA: TGCGCCAGCAGCTTGGGTCCGGGGACGAACACTGAAGCTTTCTTT
D: NA; size: NA; J: TRBJ2-3; V: TRBV4-1; CDR3: CASSQDLLWGPSTDTQYF; DNA: TGCGCCAGCAGCCAAGATCTGTTGTGGGGGCCGAGCACAGATACGCAGTATTTT
D: NA; size: NA; J: TRBJ1-1; V: TRBV9; CDR3: CASSQNGVWMNTEAFF; DNA: TGTGCCAGCAGCCAAAACGGGGTATGGATGAACACTGAAGCTTTCTTT
D: TRBD2; size: many; J: TRBJ2-1; V: TRBV5-1; CDR3: CASSFSAGVHNEQFF; DNA: TGCGCCAGCAGCTTCTCAGCGGGAGTTCACAATGAGCAGTTCTTC
D: NA; size: few; J: TRBJ1-2; V: TRBV18; CDR3: CASSPLLAKGESNYGYTF; DNA: TGTGCCAGCTCACCACTTTTGGCCAAGGGGGAAAGTAACTATGGCTACACCTTC
D: TRBD1; size: many; J: TRBJ2-7; V: TRBV6-2/TRBV6-3; CDR3: CASDRTGAYEQYF; DNA: TGTGCCAGCGACAGGACAGGGGCTTACGAGCAGTACTTC
D: NA; size: few; J: TRBJ1-2; V: TRBV9; CDR3: CASARTGTNYGYTF; DNA: TGTGCCAGCGCAAGGACGGGAACTAACTATGGCTACACCTTC
D: NA; size: many; J: TRBJ1-2; V: TRBV2; CDR3: CASRQVGYTF; DNA: TGTGCCAGCCGACAGGTTGGCTACACCTTC
D: NA; size: many; J: TRBJ2-7; V: TRBV7-8; CDR3: CASSPGPARISEQYF; DNA: TGTGCCAGCAGCCCTGGGCCCGCTAGGATCTCCGAGCAGTACTTC
D: NA; size: many; J: TRBJ2-7; V: TRBV20-1; CDR3: CSASLTGTYEQYF; DNA: TGCAGTGCTAGTTTAACGGGAACCTACGAGCAGTACTTC
D: TRBD2; size: NA; J: TRBJ2-5; V: TRBV5-5; CDR3: CASSLALAGAQETQYF; DNA: TGTGCCAGCAGCTTGGCGCTAGCGGGAGCTCAAGAGACCCAGTACTTC
D: TRBD1; size: many; J: TRBJ1-6; V: TRBV7-6; CDR3: CASSSRQGLGNSPLHF; DNA: TGTGCCAGCAGCTCCCGACAGGGTCTCGGTAATTCACCCCTCCACTTT
D: NA; size: many; J: TRBJ2-3; V: TRBV20-1; CDR3: CSASRGRSTDTQYF; DNA: TGCAGTGCAAGCAGGGGCCGTAGCACAGATACGCAGTATTTT
D: TRBD2; size: many; J: TRBJ2-7; V: TRBV5-1; CDR3: CASSPEGLAGSYEQYF; DNA: TGCGCCAGCAGCCCGGAGGGGTTAGCGGGATCCTACGAGCAGTACTTC
D: NA; size: NA; J: TRBJ2-7; V: TRBV28; CDR3: CASSLGRVSAQYF; DNA: TGTGCCAGCAGCTTAGGTCGGGTGTCGGCGCAGTACTTC
D: NA; size: many; J: TRBJ2-5; V: TRBV20-1; CDR3: CSAETLRGEGKTQYF; DNA: TGCAGTGCTGAAACTCTAAGGGGCGAAGGGAAGACCCAGTACTTC
D: NA; size: many; J: TRBJ2-5; V: TRBV3-1; CDR3: CASTARLDSRETQYF; DNA: TGTGCCAGCACCGCACGACTAGATTCACGTGAGACCCAGTACTTC
D: TRBD1; size: few; J: TRBJ2-5; V: TRBV20-1; CDR3: CSARDDRGPQETQYF; DNA: TGCAGTGCTAGAGATGACAGGGGTCCCCAAGAGACCCAGTACTTC
D: NA; size: NA; J: TRBJ1-2; V: TRBV12-3/TRBV12-4; CDR3: CASSLGTGFYGYTF; DNA: TGTGCCAGCAGTTTAGGAACAGGCTTCTATGGCTACACCTTC
D: NA; size: few; J: TRBJ2-7; V: TRBV4-1; CDR3: CASSQDWDEQYF; DNA: TGCGCCAGCAGCCAGGACTGGGACGAGCAGTACTTC
D: NA; size: many; J: TRBJ2-1; V: TRBV14; CDR3: CASSQDLIGEQFF; DNA: TGTGCCAGCAGCCAAGATCTGATAGGCGAGCAGTTCTTC
D: NA; size: many; J: TRBJ2-5; V: TRBV11-2; CDR3: CASSLVPSWETQYF; DNA: TGTGCCAGCAGCTTAGTTCCTAGCTGGGAGACCCAGTACTTC
D: TRBD2; size: many; J: TRBJ2-3; V: TRBV7-2; CDR3: CASNHGLAGGDTQYF; DNA: TGTGCCAGCAACCACGGACTAGCGGGAGGAGATACGCAGTATTTT
D: NA; size: NA; J: TRBJ2-7; V: TRBV6-4; CDR3: CASTSGLAAYEQYF; DNA: TGTGCCAGCACTTCTGGGCTGGCCGCCTACGAGCAGTACTTC
D: TRBD2; size: many; J: TRBJ2-5; V: TRBV7-3; CDR3: CASSKLGLAGGTQYF; DNA: TGTGCCAGCAGCAAACTAGGGCTAGCGGGTGGGACCCAGTACTTC